The sequence of this T cell receptor beta chain was determined in a study of cytomegalovirus exposure and HLA in healthy donors. Study results and limitations: It was in a later analysis that TCR association rates were seen to vary by HLA locus, highest for DRB1 and lowest for HLA-C. Through in vitro validation, a few CMV-associated chains were shown to be specific for CMV antigens. It is likely that the observed cluster of highly shared sequence variants was a sequencing artifact.

Primers included in the PCR were 60 Vbeta and 13 Jbeta primers. Data came from immunoSEQ multiplex PCR; TCRdb stores just in-frame clones and leaves some out. The sample lists about 94,000 clones; around 80% were seen once. Germline V lookup: CDR1 SGHRS, CDR2 YFSETQ. V was cut by 2 bases and J by 8 bases, with 25 bases left in between. CDR3 length equals 18 residues. On this clone itself: The antigen is not known.

The rearrangement uses TRBV5-1 and TRBJ2-2, with D maybe TRBD2 (6 bases). The clonotype was recovered from a woman between 55 and 75 years old in good health and CMV-seronegative. The material sequenced was PBMCs. The CDR3 is CASSFTIPAGKSAGELFF. CDR3 DNA: TGCGCCAGCAGCTTTACTATCCCGGCGGGGAAATCTGCTGGGGAGCTGTTTTTT.